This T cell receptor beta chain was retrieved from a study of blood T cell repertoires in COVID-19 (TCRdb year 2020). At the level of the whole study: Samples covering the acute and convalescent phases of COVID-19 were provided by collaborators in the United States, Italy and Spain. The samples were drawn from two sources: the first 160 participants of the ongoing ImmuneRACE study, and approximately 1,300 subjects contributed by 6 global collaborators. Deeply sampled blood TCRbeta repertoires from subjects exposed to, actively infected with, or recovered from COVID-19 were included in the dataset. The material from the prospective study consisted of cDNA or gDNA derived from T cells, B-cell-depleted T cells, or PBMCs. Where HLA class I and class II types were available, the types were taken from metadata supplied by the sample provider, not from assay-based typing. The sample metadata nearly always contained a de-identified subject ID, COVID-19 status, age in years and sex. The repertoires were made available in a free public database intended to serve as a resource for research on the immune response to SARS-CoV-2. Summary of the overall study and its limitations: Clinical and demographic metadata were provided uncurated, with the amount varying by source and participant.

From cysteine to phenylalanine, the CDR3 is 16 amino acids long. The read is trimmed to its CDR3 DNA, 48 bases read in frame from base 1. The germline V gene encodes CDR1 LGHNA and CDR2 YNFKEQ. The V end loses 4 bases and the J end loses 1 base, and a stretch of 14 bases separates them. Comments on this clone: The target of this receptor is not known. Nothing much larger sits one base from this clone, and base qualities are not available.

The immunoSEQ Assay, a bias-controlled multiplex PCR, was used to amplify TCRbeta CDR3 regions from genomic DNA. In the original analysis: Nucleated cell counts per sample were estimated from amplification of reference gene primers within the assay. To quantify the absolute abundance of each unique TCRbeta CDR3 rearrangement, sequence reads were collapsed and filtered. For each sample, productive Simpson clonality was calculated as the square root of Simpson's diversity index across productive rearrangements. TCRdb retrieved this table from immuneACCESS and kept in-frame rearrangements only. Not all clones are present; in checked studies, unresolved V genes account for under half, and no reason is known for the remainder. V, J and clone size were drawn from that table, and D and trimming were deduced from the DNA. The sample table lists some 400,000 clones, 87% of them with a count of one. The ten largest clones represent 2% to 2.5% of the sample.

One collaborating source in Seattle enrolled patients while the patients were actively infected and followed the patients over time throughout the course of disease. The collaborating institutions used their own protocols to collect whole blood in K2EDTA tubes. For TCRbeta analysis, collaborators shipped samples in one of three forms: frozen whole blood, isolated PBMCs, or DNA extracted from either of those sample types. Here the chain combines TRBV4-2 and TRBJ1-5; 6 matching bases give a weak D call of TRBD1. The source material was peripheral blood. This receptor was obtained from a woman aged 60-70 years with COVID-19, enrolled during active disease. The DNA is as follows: TGTGCCAGCAGCCGGGAAACAGGGAGAAGCAATCAGCCCCAGCATTTT. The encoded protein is CASSRETGRSNQPQHF.